These 10 T cell receptor beta chains were all obtained from the same sample, sequenced in a study of blood T cell repertoires in COVID-19 (dated by TCRdb to the early 2020s). Library method: the immunoSEQ multiplex PCR assay. TCRdb carries this immuneACCESS record with in-frame sequences only. Its versions omit some clonotypes, under half of them owing to an unresolved V gene in the studies checked, with the rest unexplained. A total of about 230,000 clones appear in this sample, around four fifths of them only once. Jointly, the top ten make up 8.5% to 10% of the sample. The sample taken for sequencing was peripheral blood. All receptors derive from a man aged 40-49 years with active or convalescent COVID-19.

The rearrangement links TRBV28 to TRBJ1-2; D gene uncertain. This CDR3 region has 12 residues. Germline V CDR1 and CDR2: MDHEN, SYDVKM. The germline V and J ends were trimmed by 4 bases and 2 bases, with 5 bases remaining between them. In nucleotides, the CDR3 is TGTGCCAGCAGTTGGGCCAACTATGGCTACACCTTC. Its protein is CASSWANYGYTF.

V gene TRBV3-1 (or the pseudogene TRBV3-2) combines with J gene TRBJ2-2; D perhaps matches TRBD2 (6 bases). The V end was cut by 1 base, the J end by 2 bases, with 17 bases between. The length of the CDR3 is 18 residues. CDR1 and CDR2 (germline): LGHDT, YNNKEL (reference sequence). CDR3 sequence reads: CASSQAGWREANTGELFF. CDR3 sequence (DNA): TGTGCCAGCAGCCAAGCCGGGTGGAGGGAAGCTAACACCGGGGAGCTGTTTTTT.

This chain links TRBV19 with TRBJ1-1, with 7 bases identical to TRBD1. Germline loops: CDR1 LNHDA, CDR2 SQIVND (reference sequence). After removal of 6 bases from V and 6 bases from J, the junction contained 13 bases not matched to a gene. The CDR3 covers 15 residues. As DNA, the CDR3 is TGTGCCAGTAGCTACCTCGGGGACAGTCGTGCTGAAGCTTTCTTT. This translates into CASSYLGDSRAEAFF.

The rearrangement joins TRBV4-1 to TRBJ1-5; no definite D call. Germline CDR1 and CDR2: MGHRA and YSYEKL. Trimming stripped 0 bases from V and 4 bases from J, with 7 bases between. The CDR3 runs to 14 residues. The CDR3 sequence is CASSQEGRNQPQHF. DNA of the CDR3: TGCGCCAGCAGCCAAGAAGGGAGAAATCAGCCCCAGCATTTT.

This chain joins TRBV19 and TRBJ1-2, with a weak D call TRBD1 (5 bases). V lost 1 base and J 6 bases, leaving 12 bases between the germline ends. Per germline, CDR1 LNHDA and CDR2 SQIVND (reference sequence). The CDR3 spans 14 residues. CDR3 region: CASSIAPAGNGYTF. In nucleotides, the CDR3 is TGTGCCAGTAGTATAGCCCCGGCAGGGAATGGCTACACCTTC.

This sequence joins TRBV24-1 and TRBJ2-5, with TRBD2 matching 8 bases. Germline V lookup: CDR1 KGHDR, CDR2 SFDVKD. The CDR3 contains 16 residues. After removal of 3 bases from V and 3 bases from J, the junction contained 8 bases not matched to a gene. CDR3 residues: CATSDPGGETEETQYF. The CDR3 bases are TGTGCCACCAGTGATCCCGGGGGGGAGACGGAAGAGACCCAGTACTTC.

V is TRBV19 and J is TRBJ2-7; possibly TRBD1 for D (5 bases). The V end lost 5 bases, the J end lost 2 bases, and 10 bases lay between the germline ends. Germline CDR1 LNHDA, CDR2 SQIVND (reference sequence). CDR3 size: 13 residues. The CDR3 DNA sequence: TGTGCCAGTAGTCAAGGACATACCTACGAGCAGTACTTC. Its translation: CASSQGHTYEQYF.

The chain recombines TRBV6-5 with TRBJ2-7; TRBD1 aligns across 8 bases. The V gene end was trimmed by 7 bases and the J gene end by 2 bases; junction bases not matched to a gene: 7. In germline, CDR1 is MNHEY, CDR2 SVGAGI. There are 14 residues in the CDR3. This CDR3 reads CASTIGQGPYEQYF. CDR3 DNA: TGTGCCAGCACCATCGGACAGGGTCCCTACGAGCAGTACTTC.

This chain connects TRBV2 to TRBJ1-4, with TRBD1 matching 10 bases. The CDR3 covers 14 residues. V shed 5 bases, J shed 5 bases, and the junction held 2 bases outside the gene matches. Germline V CDR1 and CDR2: SNHLY, FYNNEI. The CDR3 DNA sequence: TGTGCCAGCAGTTGGGGACAGGGGAATGAAAAACTGTTTTTT. As protein: CASSWGQGNEKLFF.

V usage is TRBV18 and J usage is TRBJ1-2, with 8 bases fitting TRBD1. CDR1 and CDR2 (germline): KGHSH, LQKENI. With V trimmed by 2 bases and J by 12 bases, 8 bases remained unmatched. CDR3 length equals 13 residues. CDR3 amino acids: CASSPNDRGSDTF. In DNA form, the CDR3 reads TGTGCCAGCTCACCAAACGACAGGGGTAGTGACACCTTC.